Each of the 23 T cell receptor beta chains below was sequenced from the same sample in a study of T cells in Graves' hyperthyroidism and ophthalmopathy. Researchers took RNA transcripts and amplified the TCR beta CDR3 regions from them. The TCR CDR3 was amplified in a first-round RT-PCR using the HTBI primer set. TCRdb ran MiXCR on the multiplex PCR reads and lists one entry per CDR3 protein. This table holds hundreds of thousands of distinct CDR3 sequences, 15% to 19% found once. The sample was blood. The receptor set was obtained from a woman between 18 and 29 years old with Graves' hyperthyroidism.

This clonotype has at least ten counts. The rearrangement links TRBV2 to TRBJ1-1; 9 positions match TRBD1. V dropped 6 bases and J dropped 2; count of bases not matched to a gene: 4. The length of the CDR3 is 14 residues. The germline CDR1 and CDR2 sequences are SNHLY and FYNNEI. The CDR3 DNA reads TGTGCCAGCAGACAGGGGGCTTTCAACACTGAAGCTTTCTTT. It translates to CASRQGAFNTEAFF.

The gene calls are TRBV10-3 and TRBJ1-5; D is perhaps TRBD1 (5 bases). V lost 5 bases and J 5 bases, leaving 13 bases between the germline ends. CDR3 length equals 14 residues. The V gene's germline CDR1 is ENHRY and CDR2 SYGVKD. Written as DNA, the CDR3 is TGTGCCATCAGTTATGGGCAGGGTGATCAGCCCCAGCATTTT. This codes for CAISYGQGDQPQHF.

This clonotype was detected ten times or more. The chain has TRBV28 and TRBJ2-1; D is unclear. Between the trimmed V and J ends, which lost 8 bases and 0 bases, there was a span of 11 bases. CDR3 length: 14 amino acids. From germline, CDR1 is MDHEN and CDR2 SYDVKM. CDR3 sequence reads: CASQYLNSYNEQFF. Written as DNA, the CDR3 is TGTGCCAGCCAATACCTTAACTCCTACAATGAGCAGTTCTTC. The full variable domain, its missing parts supplied by reference TRBV28 and TRBJ2-1, is DVKVTQSSRYLVKRTGEKVFLECVQDMDHENMFWYRQDPGLGLRLIYFSYDVKMKEKGDIPEGYSVSREKKERFSLILESASTNQTSMYLCASQYLNSYNEQFFGPGTRLTVL.

The chain combines TRBV6-1 with TRBJ1-6; D is possibly TRBD1 (5 bases). This CDR3 has 14 amino acids. Trimming pared 6 bases from V and 6 bases from J, leaving 12 bases between. Germline-derived CDR1 and CDR2 are MNHNS and SASEGT. The CDR3 nucleotides read TGTGCCAGCAGCCCATCGGGGGGTAATTCACCCCTCCACTTT. This codes for CASSPSGGNSPLHF.

This clonotype was seen a handful of times. The gene calls are TRBV5-6 and TRBJ1-5; D uncertain. Germline CDR1 is SGHDT and CDR2 is YYEEEE. The CDR3 extends over 14 amino acids. Trimming stripped 6 bases from V and 6 bases from J, with 16 bases between. The CDR3 DNA sequence: TGTGCCAGCAACAAGGACGGGGTAGGTCAGCCCCAGCATTTT. This gives the protein CASNKDGVGQPQHF.

In this sample, this clonotype turned up a few times. This rearrangement joins TRBV7-3 to TRBJ1-1; 7 positions match TRBD1. The germline gives CDR1 SGHTA, CDR2 FQGTGA. This CDR3 is built from 16 residues. The J segment lost 1 base and the V segment lost 5 bases, leaving 10 bases of the junction unmatched. CDR3 residues: CASSPQLTGANTEAFF. The CDR3 nucleotides read TGTGCCAGCAGCCCTCAGCTCACAGGGGCGAACACTGAAGCTTTCTTT.

This clonotype was seen repeatedly, ten times or more. The rearrangement joins TRBV18 to TRBJ1-1, with D tentatively TRBD1 (5 bases). This CDR3 contains 14 residues. Trimming cost V 2 bases and J 8 bases, with 15 bases left between them. Germline-derived CDR1 and CDR2 are KGHSH and LQKENI. The CDR3 nucleotides are TGTGCCAGCTCACCAGCCAACACCGGGACGGAAGCTTTCTTT. This gives the protein CASSPANTGTEAFF.

This clonotype was seen at least ten times. The chain couples TRBV3-1 to TRBJ2-5, with TRBD1 matching over 7 bases. Germline trimming cut 1 base from V and 1 base from J; bases unmatched to any gene: 6. This CDR3 has 16 amino acids. The germline V gene encodes CDR1 LGHDT and CDR2 YNNKEL (reference sequence). The CDR3 loop reads CASSQGYWDSQETQYF. In DNA, the CDR3 is TGTGCCAGCAGCCAAGGTTATTGGGACAGCCAAGAGACCCAGTACTTC.

This clonotype showed up just a few times. The chain recombines TRBV20-1 with TRBJ1-1; the D is unclear. This CDR3 contains 13 residues. Germline values: CDR1 DFQATT, CDR2 SNEGSKA (reference sequence). V shed 0 bases and J shed 3 bases, with 8 bases lying between them. CDR3 DNA: TGCAGTGCTAGAGATTACTCGTACACTGAAGCTTTCTTT. Translating it yields CSARDYSYTEAFF.

In this sample, this clonotype turned up a few times. The CDR3 DNA sequence: TGTGCCAGCAGTTACTCAGGAGAGGGACCTGGAAACACCATATATTTT. Its protein product is CASSYSGEGPGNTIYF. V and J are TRBV6-5 and TRBJ1-3; tentatively, D is TRBD1 (5 bases). The CDR3 length is 16 residues. Trimming cost V 0 bases and J 2 bases, with 11 bases left between them. The germline CDR1 and CDR2 sequences are MNHEY and SVGAGI.

The V call is TRBV14, the J call TRBJ2-5; 10 bases agree with TRBD1. Germline-derived CDR1 and CDR2 are SGHDN and FVKESK. The CDR3 is made up of 17 amino acids. Trimming cost V 0 bases and J 5 bases; bases outside gene matches: 9. The CDR3 region has the DNA TGTGCCAGCAGCCAAGAGTTAGGGACAGGGGAGAGGGAGACCCAGTACTTC. Protein product: CASSQELGTGERETQYF.

This clonotype was seen a few times. The chain recombines TRBV4-1 with TRBJ1-4; maybe TRBD1 (6 bases). Trimming cost V 3 bases and J 3 bases, with 17 bases left between them. Looked up from germline, CDR1 is MGHRA and CDR2 is YSYEKL. The CDR3 covers 17 residues. The chain's CDR3 is CASSQRGQFGANEKLFF. The CDR3 nucleotides read TGCGCCAGCAGCCAGAGAGGACAGTTCGGGGCTAATGAAAAACTGTTTTTT.

This clonotype was seen repeatedly, ten times or more. This sequence joins TRBV11-2 and TRBJ2-5; D is ambiguous. The V gene lost 5 bases and the J gene lost 2 bases, with 6 bases spanning the gap. The CDR3 covers 12 residues. Germline lookup yields CDR1 SGHAT and CDR2 FQNNGV. This chain's CDR3 is CASSRTQETQYF. DNA of the CDR3: TGTGCCAGCAGCCGGACGCAAGAGACCCAGTACTTC.

This clonotype showed up just a few times. V and J are TRBV20-1 and TRBJ2-1; 13 bases map to TRBD2. CDR3 size: 14 residues. Germline V CDR1 and CDR2: DFQATT, SNEGSKA (reference sequence). Unmatched junction bases numbered 5, after V lost 5 bases and J lost 7 bases. The CDR3 DNA is TGCAGTGCTCATACTAGCGGGAGGGGTAATGAGCAGTTCTTC. It specifies CSAHTSGRGNEQFF.

This clonotype showed up many times. The chain links TRBV29-1 to TRBJ2-3; TRBD2 aligns across 7 bases. The CDR3 is 13 residues long. The junction had 4 bases not matched to a gene; V was cut back by 4 bases and J by 3 bases. Germline loops: CDR1 SQVTM, CDR2 ANQGSEA. The CDR3 sequence is CSVGSGGTDTQYF. CDR3 bases: TGCAGCGTTGGCTCGGGAGGAACAGATACGCAGTATTTT.

The chain employs TRBV19 and TRBJ1-1; maybe TRBD1 (6 bases). Trimming cost V 3 bases and J 11 bases, with 16 bases left between them. The CDR3 length is 13 residues. Germline loops: CDR1 LNHDA, CDR2 SQIVND (reference sequence). CDR3 coding DNA: TGTGCCAGTAGTATTAAGGGGACAACTCGGGCTTTCTTT. Amino acids: CASSIKGTTRAFF. Together with reference TRBV19 and TRBJ1-1, the CDR3 gives the full variable domain: DGGITQSPKYLFRKEGQNVTLSCEQNLNHDAMYWYRQDPGQGLRLIYYSQIVNDFQKGDIAEGYSVSREKKESFPLTVTSAQKNPTAFYLCASSIKGTTRAFFGQGTRLTVV.

In its sample, this clonotype was seen many times. The chain links TRBV20-1 to TRBJ1-1; 7 bases are shared with TRBD1. The CDR3 totals 14 residues. With V trimmed by 5 bases and J by 4 bases, 10 bases remained unmatched. CDR1 and CDR2 from the germline V gene are DFQATT and SNEGSKA (reference sequence). This CDR3 is CSAVTRDSGTEAFF. The DNA for the CDR3 is TGCAGTGCTGTCACGCGGGACAGTGGCACTGAAGCTTTCTTT.

This clonotype was detected only a few times. The J gene is TRBJ1-6, the V gene TRBV6-5; D is unresolved. V lost 1 base, J lost 6 bases, and 13 bases lay in between. Germline-derived CDR1 and CDR2 are MNHEY and SVGAGI. The CDR3 length is 16 residues. The CDR3 is CASSYFAGSGNSPLHF. The CDR3 region has the DNA TGTGCCAGCAGTTACTTCGCGGGTTCGGGTAATTCACCCCTCCACTTT.

The J gene is TRBJ2-3, the V gene TRBV6-4; 8 positions match TRBD1. CDR3 length: 14 residues. The germline V gene has CDR1 MRHNA and CDR2 SNTAGT. Trimming took 0 bases from V and 5 from J; bases not matched to a gene: 1. CDR3: CASSDSTGEDTQYF. The CDR3 region has the DNA TGTGCCAGCAGTGACTCGACAGGGGAAGATACGCAGTATTTT.

This clonotype was observed many times. The rearrangement joins TRBV7-8 to TRBJ1-5, with TRBD1 matching over 7 bases. The CDR3 is made up of 15 amino acids. Trimming at V came to 4 bases and at J to 4 bases, leaving 7 bases not matched to a gene. The V gene's germline CDR1 is SGHVS and CDR2 FQNEAQ. The CDR3 DNA reads as TGTGCCAGCAGCTCCGAAGCAGGGGGAAATCAGCCCCAGCATTTT. Encoded protein: CASSSEAGGNQPQHF.

The rearrangement links TRBV4-3 to TRBJ1-6; D perhaps matches TRBD1 (5 bases). Germline V lookup: CDR1 LGHNA, CDR2 YSLEER. The CDR3 has 15 residues. With 0 bases removed from V and 7 bases from J, the gap between germline ends came to 10 bases. In nucleotides, the CDR3 is TGCGCCAGCAGCCAAGAATGGGGGGACAATTCACCCCTCCACTTT. Encoded protein: CASSQEWGDNSPLHF.

This clonotype was observed many times. The rearrangement uses TRBV27 and TRBJ1-1; D uncertain. Germline values: CDR1 MNHEY, CDR2 SMNVEV (reference sequence). Trimming removed 6 bases at V and 7 bases at J, with 12 bases between. This CDR3 is 12 amino acids long. The DNA of the CDR3 is TGTGCCAGCAGGTTAGGTTCCAGTGAAGCTTTCTTT. Translated, it gives CASRLGSSEAFF.

This clonotype was seen many times. The chain couples TRBV11-2 to TRBJ1-1; D is unresolved. V was pared by 4 bases and J by 4 bases, with 16 bases between. This CDR3 is 15 amino acids long. Germline V gene data show CDR1 as SGHAT and CDR2 as FQNNGV. The CDR3 DNA sequence: TGTGCCAGCAGCTCCCGATTAGGCCCGAGCACTGAAGCTTTCTTT. Translated, it gives CASSSRLGPSTEAFF.